The T cell receptor (beta chain) under discussion was sequenced for a study of lymphopenia after photon versus proton radiotherapy. Data came from immunoSEQ multiplex PCR; TCRdb stores just in-frame clones and leaves some out. The table shows 150,000 to 200,000 clones, with about 85% occurring only once. The CDR3 has 14 residues. Looked up from germline, CDR1 is KGHSH and CDR2 is LQKENI. Deletions cut 1 base from V and 0 bases from J, with 4 bases between. Study-wide findings and caveats: Proton therapy kept repertoires fairly stable, unlike photons, which gained effector/memory cells.

About this clone: As yet, its antigen is unknown.

The sample here was peripheral blood, taken from a patient treated with photon-based radiotherapy. This receptor was taken from a man aged 45-60 years with gastric cancer. The chain couples TRBV18 to TRBJ1-5, with unresolved D. CDR3 nucleotide sequence: TGTGCCAGCTCACCACAGGGTAGCAATCAGCCCCAGCATTTT. Its protein is CASSPQGSNQPQHF.